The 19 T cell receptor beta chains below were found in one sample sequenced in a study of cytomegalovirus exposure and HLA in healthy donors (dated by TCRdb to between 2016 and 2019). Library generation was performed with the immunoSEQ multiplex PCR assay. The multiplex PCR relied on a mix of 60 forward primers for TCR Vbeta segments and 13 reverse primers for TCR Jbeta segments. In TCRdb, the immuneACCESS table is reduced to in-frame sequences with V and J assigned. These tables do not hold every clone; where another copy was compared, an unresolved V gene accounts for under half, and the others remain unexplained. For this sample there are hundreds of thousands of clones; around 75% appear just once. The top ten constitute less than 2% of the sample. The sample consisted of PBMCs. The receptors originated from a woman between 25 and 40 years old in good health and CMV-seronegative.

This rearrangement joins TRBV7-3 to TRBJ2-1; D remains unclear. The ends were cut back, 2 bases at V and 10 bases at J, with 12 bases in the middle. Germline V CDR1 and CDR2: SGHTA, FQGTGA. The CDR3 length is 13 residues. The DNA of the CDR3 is TGTGCCAGCAGCTTAGCGTCGCTCAAGGAGCAGTTCTTC. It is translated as CASSLASLKEQFF.

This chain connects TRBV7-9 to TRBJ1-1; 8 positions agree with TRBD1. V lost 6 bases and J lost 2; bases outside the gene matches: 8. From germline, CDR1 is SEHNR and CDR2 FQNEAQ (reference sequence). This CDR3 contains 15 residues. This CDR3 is CASRPGTGLNTEAFF. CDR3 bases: TGTGCCAGCAGACCCGGGACAGGACTAAACACTGAAGCTTTCTTT.

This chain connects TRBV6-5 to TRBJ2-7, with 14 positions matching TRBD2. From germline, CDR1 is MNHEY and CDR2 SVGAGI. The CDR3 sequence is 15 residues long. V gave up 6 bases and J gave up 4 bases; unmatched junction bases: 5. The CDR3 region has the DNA TGTGCCAGCAGCCAGACTAGCGGGAGGGGTTACGAGCAGTACTTC. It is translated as CASSQTSGRGYEQYF.

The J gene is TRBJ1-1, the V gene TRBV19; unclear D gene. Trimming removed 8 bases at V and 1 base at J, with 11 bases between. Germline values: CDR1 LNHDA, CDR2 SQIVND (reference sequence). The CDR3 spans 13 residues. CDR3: CASQPGRNTEAFF. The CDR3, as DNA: TGTGCCAGTCAGCCAGGTCGGAACACTGAAGCTTTCTTT.

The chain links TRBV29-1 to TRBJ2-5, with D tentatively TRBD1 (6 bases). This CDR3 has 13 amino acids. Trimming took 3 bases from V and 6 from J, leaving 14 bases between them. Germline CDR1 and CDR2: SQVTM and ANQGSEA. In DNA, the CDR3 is TGCAGCGTTGATGTGGGGGCTAAGAAGACCCAGTACTTC. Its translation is CSVDVGAKKTQYF.

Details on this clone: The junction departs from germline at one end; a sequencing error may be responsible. The CDR3: CSSSLLPLTGELFF. As DNA, the CDR3 is TGTTCCAGCAGCTTACTACCCCTTACCGGGGAGCTGTTTTTT. The chain joins TRBV7-9 to TRBJ2-2; D is unclear. The length of the CDR3 is 14 residues. Germline V gives CDR1 SEHNR, CDR2 FQNEAQ (reference sequence).

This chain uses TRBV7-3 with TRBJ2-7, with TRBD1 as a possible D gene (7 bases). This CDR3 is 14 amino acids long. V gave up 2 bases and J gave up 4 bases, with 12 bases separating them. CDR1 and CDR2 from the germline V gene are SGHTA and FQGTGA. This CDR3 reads CASSLSSGGYEQYF. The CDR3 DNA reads TGTGCCAGCAGCTTATCTTCAGGGGGGTACGAGCAGTACTTC.

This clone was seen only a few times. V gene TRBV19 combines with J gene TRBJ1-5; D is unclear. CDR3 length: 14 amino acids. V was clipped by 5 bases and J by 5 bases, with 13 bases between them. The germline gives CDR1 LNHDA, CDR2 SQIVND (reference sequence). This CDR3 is CASSPLMEYQPQHF. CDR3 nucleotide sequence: TGTGCCAGTAGTCCACTCATGGAGTATCAGCCCCAGCATTTT.

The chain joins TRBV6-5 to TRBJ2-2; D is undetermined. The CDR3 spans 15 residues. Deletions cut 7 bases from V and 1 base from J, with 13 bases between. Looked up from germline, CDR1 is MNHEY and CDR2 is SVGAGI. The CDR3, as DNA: TGTGCCAGCACGCAGACTGTGGAGAACACCGGGGAGCTGTTTTTT. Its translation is CASTQTVENTGELFF.

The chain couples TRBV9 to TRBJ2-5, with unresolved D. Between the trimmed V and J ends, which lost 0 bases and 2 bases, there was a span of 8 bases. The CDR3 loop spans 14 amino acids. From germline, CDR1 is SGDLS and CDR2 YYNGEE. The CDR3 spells CASSVGTVQETQYF. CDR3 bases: TGTGCCAGCAGCGTAGGTACAGTACAAGAGACCCAGTACTTC.

CDR3 protein: CASSVGGQLGETQYF. The CDR3 coding sequence is TGTGCCAGTAGTGTTGGGGGACAGCTAGGGGAGACCCAGTACTTC. The chain is built from TRBV19 and TRBJ2-5; the match to TRBD1 covers 7 bases. V shed 5 bases and J 5 bases; nucleotides not matched to a gene: 11. In germline, CDR1 is LNHDA, CDR2 SQIVND (reference sequence). CDR3 length equals 15 residues.

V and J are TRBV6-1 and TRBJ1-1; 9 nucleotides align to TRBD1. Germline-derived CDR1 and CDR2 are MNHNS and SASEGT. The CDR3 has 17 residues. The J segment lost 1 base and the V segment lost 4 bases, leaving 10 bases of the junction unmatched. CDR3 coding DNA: TGTGCCAGCAGTGGCTCCCGGACAGGGGTTAGGAACACTGAAGCTTTCTTT. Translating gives CASSGSRTGVRNTEAFF.

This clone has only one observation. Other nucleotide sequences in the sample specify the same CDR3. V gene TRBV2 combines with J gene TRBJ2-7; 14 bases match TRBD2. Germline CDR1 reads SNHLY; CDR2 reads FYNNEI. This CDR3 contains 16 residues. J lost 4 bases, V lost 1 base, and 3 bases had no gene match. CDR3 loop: CASSEVGTSGRYEQYF. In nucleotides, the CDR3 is TGTGCCAGCAGTGAAGTTGGGACTAGCGGGAGATACGAGCAGTACTTC. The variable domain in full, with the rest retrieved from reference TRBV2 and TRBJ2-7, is EPEVTQTPSHQVTQMGQEVILRCVPISNHLYFYWYRQILGQKVEFLVSFYNNEISEKSEIFDDQFSVERPDGSNFTLKIRSTKLEDSAMYFCASSEVGTSGRYEQYFGPGTRLTVT.

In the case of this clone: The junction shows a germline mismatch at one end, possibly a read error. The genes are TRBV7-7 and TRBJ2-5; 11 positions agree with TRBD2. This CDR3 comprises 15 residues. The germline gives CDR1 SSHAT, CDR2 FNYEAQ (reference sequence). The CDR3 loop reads CASSSRLAGQETQYF. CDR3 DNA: TGTGCTAGCAGCTCGAGACTAGCGGGGCAAGAGACCCAGTACTTC.

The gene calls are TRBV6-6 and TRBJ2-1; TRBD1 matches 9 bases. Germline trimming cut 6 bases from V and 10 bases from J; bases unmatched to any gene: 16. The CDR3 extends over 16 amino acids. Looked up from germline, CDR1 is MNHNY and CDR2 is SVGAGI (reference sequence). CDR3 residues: CASSDNRGLTSLEQFF. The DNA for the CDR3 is TGTGCCAGCAGCGACAACAGGGGGCTTACATCCTTGGAGCAGTTCTTC.

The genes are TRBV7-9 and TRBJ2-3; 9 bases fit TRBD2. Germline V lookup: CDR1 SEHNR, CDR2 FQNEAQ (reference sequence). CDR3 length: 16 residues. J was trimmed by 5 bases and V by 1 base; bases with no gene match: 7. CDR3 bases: TGTGCCAGCAGCTTAGGGGCGGGAGGGCGAGGAGATACGCAGTATTTT. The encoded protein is CASSLGAGGRGDTQYF.

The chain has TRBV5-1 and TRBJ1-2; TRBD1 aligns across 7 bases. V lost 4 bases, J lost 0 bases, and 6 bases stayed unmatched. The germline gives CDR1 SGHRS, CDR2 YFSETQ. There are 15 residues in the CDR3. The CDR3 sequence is CASSLTGTANYGYTF. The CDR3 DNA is TGCGCCAGCAGCCTGACCGGGACAGCTAACTATGGCTACACCTTC.

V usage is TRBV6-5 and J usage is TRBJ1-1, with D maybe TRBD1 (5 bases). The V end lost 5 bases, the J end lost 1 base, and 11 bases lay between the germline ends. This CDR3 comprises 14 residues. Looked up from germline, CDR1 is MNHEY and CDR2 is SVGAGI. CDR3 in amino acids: CASSDGHPNTEAFF. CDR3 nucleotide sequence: TGTGCCAGCAGTGATGGACACCCGAACACTGAAGCTTTCTTT.

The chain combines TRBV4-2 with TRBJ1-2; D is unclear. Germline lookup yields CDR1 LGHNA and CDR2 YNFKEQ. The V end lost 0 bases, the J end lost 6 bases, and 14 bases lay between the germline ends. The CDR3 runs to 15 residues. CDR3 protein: CASSQDLAVGHGYTF. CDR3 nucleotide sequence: TGTGCCAGCAGCCAAGATTTGGCGGTAGGCCATGGCTACACCTTC.